This passage covers 22 T cell receptor beta chains from one sample sequenced in a study of OX40 agonist ivuxolimab in advanced cancers. Using immunoSEQ multiplex PCR, the repertoire was profiled, and TCRdb retains in-frame clones only, with some absent. The sample carries around 60,000 clones, under 90% recorded once. The sample consisted of CD4+ or CD8+ T cells sorted from blood, taken in a trial of the OX40 agonist ivuxolimab. The receptors derive from an adult with an advanced solid tumor such as melanoma, head and neck, liver or kidney cancer.

The chain recombines TRBV6-5 with TRBJ2-1; no clear D. This CDR3 spans 15 amino acids. Trimming left V 5 bases short and J 4 bases short, with 15 bases between. Germline CDR1 is MNHEY and CDR2 is SVGAGI. CDR3 protein: CASSRRHSSYNEQFF. CDR3 DNA sequence: TGTGCCAGCAGTCGTCGACACAGCTCTTACAATGAGCAGTTCTTC.

This chain uses TRBV5-1 with TRBJ2-3; D is possibly TRBD2 (6 bases). Germline loops: CDR1 SGHRS, CDR2 YFSETQ. The CDR3 length is 17 residues. V was cut by 0 bases and J by 1 base, with 15 bases left in between. Here the CDR3 DNA reads TGCGCCAGCAGCTTGGAACGCTTTGGAGGGCGCACAGATACGCAGTATTTT. Translating gives CASSLERFGGRTDTQYF. Drawing the rest from reference TRBV5-1 and TRBJ2-3, the complete variable domain is KAGVTQTPRYLIKTRGQQVTLSCSPISGHRSVSWYQQTPGQGLQFLFEYFSETQRNKGNFPGRFSGRQFSNSRSEMNVSTLELGDSALYLCASSLERFGGRTDTQYFGPGTRLTVL.

This chain uses TRBV27 with TRBJ2-2; possible D gene TRBD2, 6 bases. CDR3 size: 13 residues. Trimming removed 9 bases from V and 6 bases from J, with 14 bases in between. Germline CDR1 and CDR2: MNHEY and SMNVEV (reference sequence). In DNA, the CDR3 is TGTGCCAGTAAGGGTTCGGGGGCCGGGGAGCTGTTTTTT. It codes for CASKGSGAGELFF.

In its sample, this clone was seen once. The CDR3 coding sequence is TGCGCCAGCAGCTTCGGACCCCAGGGGGAATATGCTGGAAACACCATATATTTT. This translates into CASSFGPQGEYAGNTIYF. The chain uses TRBV5-1 and TRBJ1-3, with TRBD1 matching over 7 bases. Germline V gene sequence: CDR1 SGHRS, CDR2 YFSETQ. After removal of 2 bases from V and 2 bases from J, the junction contained 13 bases not matched to a gene. This CDR3 spans 18 amino acids.

The rearrangement links TRBV18 to TRBJ2-1, with TRBD2 matching over 13 bases. This CDR3 contains 15 residues. With 3 bases clipped from V and 5 bases from J, the junction kept 1 base outside the gene matches. Per the germline V gene, CDR1 is KGHSH and CDR2 is LQKENI. This CDR3 reads CASSPTSGGDNEQFF. As DNA, the CDR3 is TGTGCCAGCTCACCTACTAGCGGGGGGGACAATGAGCAGTTCTTC. The entire variable domain, with the rest obtained from reference TRBV18 and TRBJ2-1, is as follows: NAGVMQNPRHLVRRRGQEARLRCSPMKGHSHVYWYRQLPEEGLKFMVYLQKENIIDESGMPKERFSAEFPKEGPSILRIQQVVRGDSAAYFCASSPTSGGDNEQFFGPGTRLTVL.

This clone has at least ten counts. The chain recombines TRBV5-4 with TRBJ2-2; the match to TRBD2 covers 10 bases. This CDR3 contains 16 residues. Looked up from germline, CDR1 is SGHNT and CDR2 is YYREEE (reference sequence). The V gene end was trimmed by 4 bases and the J gene end by 2 bases; junction bases not matched to a gene: 5. CDR3 loop: CASSRGTSANTGELFF. The CDR3 bases are TGTGCCAGCAGCAGAGGGACTAGCGCTAACACCGGGGAGCTGTTTTTT.

The chain links TRBV9 to TRBJ1-2, with a weak D call TRBD1 (5 bases). V was shortened by 2 bases and J by 6 bases, with 14 bases between the two germline ends. CDR1 SGDLS and CDR2 YYNGEE come from the germline V gene. The length of the CDR3 is 14 residues. The CDR3 DNA follows: TGTGCCAGCAGCGTCCACACGGAGGGGAATGGCTACACCTTC. The encoded protein is CASSVHTEGNGYTF.

V is TRBV5-1 and J is TRBJ2-5; 7 bases are shared with TRBD2. Germline CDR1 is SGHRS and CDR2 is YFSETQ. After removal of 2 bases from V and 5 bases from J, the junction contained 6 bases not matched to a gene. CDR3 length: 14 residues. This CDR3 is CASSFRTREETQYF. The CDR3 DNA is TGCGCCAGCAGCTTTAGGACGCGGGAGGAGACCCAGTACTTC.

The rearrangement joins TRBV7-2 to TRBJ2-7; TRBD2 matches 9 bases. The germline gives CDR1 SGHTA, CDR2 FQGNSA. The ends lost 0 bases at V and 3 bases at J; junction bases unmatched: 3. CDR3 length equals 15 residues. The DNA of the CDR3 is TGTGCCAGCAGCTTAGCTAGCGGGAGTAGCTACGAGCAGTACTTC. This sequence encodes CASSLASGSSYEQYF.

The CDR3 region is CASSLAGLAETQYF. CDR3 DNA: TGTGCCAGCAGCTTAGCGGGGTTGGCTGAGACCCAGTACTTC. The J gene is TRBJ2-5, the V gene TRBV11-3, with TRBD2 as a possible D gene (5 bases). The germline V gene encodes CDR1 SGHNT and CDR2 YENEEA. The CDR3 is made up of 14 amino acids. The V end was cut by 1 base, the J end by 5 bases, with 11 bases between. Full variable domain (remainder filled in from reference TRBV11-3 and TRBJ2-5): EAGVVQSPRYKIIEKKQPVAFWCNPISGHNTLYWYLQNLGQGPELLIRYENEEAVDDSQLPKDRFSAERLKGVDSTLKIQPAELGDSAVYLCASSLAGLAETQYFGPGTRLLVL.

This clone was detected once. V gene TRBV9 combines with J gene TRBJ2-5, with 8 bases identical to TRBD2. V gave up 1 base and J gave up 4 bases; unmatched junction bases: 9. CDR1 is SGDLS and CDR2 is YYNGEE in the germline V gene. The CDR3 runs 16 residues. The CDR3 coding sequence is TGTGCCAGCAGCGTATATCCGGGAGGGCCAGTAGAGACCCAGTACTTC. Protein product: CASSVYPGGPVETQYF.

V is TRBV30 and J is TRBJ2-3; the D gene is possibly TRBD2 (6 bases). V was cut by 4 bases and J by 6 bases, with 8 bases left in between. The germline CDR1 and CDR2 sequences are GTSNPN and SVGIG (reference sequence). The CDR3 sequence is 11 residues long. DNA of the CDR3: TGTGCCTGGACCCGGGGGGATACGCAGTATTTT. Protein: CAWTRGDTQYF.

The chain links TRBV5-5 to TRBJ2-7, with TRBD2 matching over 8 bases. The germline gives CDR1 SGHKS, CDR2 YYEKEE (reference sequence). The V gene end was trimmed by 2 bases and the J gene end by 4 bases; junction bases not matched to a gene: 8. CDR3 length equals 15 residues. CDR3 residues: CASSFSGGANYEQYF. CDR3 nucleotide sequence: TGTGCCAGCAGCTTTTCCGGGGGGGCGAATTACGAGCAGTACTTC.

As regards this clone: A much larger clone lies one base from this, so it may be a read error. Other DNA sequences within the sample encode an identical CDR3. This chain links TRBV7-9 with TRBJ1-2; the match to TRBD1 covers 8 bases. The germline gives CDR1 SEHNR, CDR2 FQNEAQ (reference sequence). The J segment lost 4 bases and the V segment lost 9 bases, leaving 7 bases of the junction unmatched. The CDR3 consists of 13 residues. CDR3 residues: CASSHRGTYGYTF. The DNA of the CDR3 is TGTGCCAGTAGTCACAGGGGGACCTATGGCTACACCTTC.

This rearrangement joins TRBV7-6 to TRBJ1-1; no firm D call. V lost 1 base to trimming and J lost 2 bases, with 5 bases between them. The CDR3 contains 13 residues. In germline, CDR1 is SGHVS, CDR2 FNYEAQ. Here the CDR3 reads CASSLDFNTEAFF. DNA for the CDR3: TGTGCCAGCAGCTTAGACTTTAACACTGAAGCTTTCTTT.

The genes are TRBV23-1 and TRBJ1-1; unclear D gene. TRBV23-1 counts as an open reading frame of uncertain function. CDR3 length equals 16 residues. V lost 1 base to trimming and J lost 1 base, with 13 bases between them. The CDR3 coding sequence is TGCGCCAGCAGTCAATGGGTATGGCCGGGGAACACTGAAGCTTTCTTT. This translates into CASSQWVWPGNTEAFF.

The chain carries TRBV18 and TRBJ1-2; 7 positions match TRBD1. Germline V gives CDR1 KGHSH, CDR2 LQKENI. This CDR3 spans 14 amino acids. J was trimmed by 8 bases and V by 1 base; bases with no gene match: 7. The CDR3 DNA is TGTGCCAGCTCACCACAGACAGGGCCCTTGGGCTACACCTTC. The encoded protein is CASSPQTGPLGYTF.

J is TRBJ2-4 and V is TRBV5-6; 8 positions match TRBD2. Germline V lookup: CDR1 SGHDT, CDR2 YYEEEE. J lost 3 bases, V lost 1 base, and 0 bases had no gene match. This CDR3 contains 14 residues. In nucleotides, the CDR3 is TGTGCCAGCAGCTTGCGGGGGGGCAAAAACATTCAGTACTTC. Protein product: CASSLRGGKNIQYF.

The chain is built from TRBV11-3 and TRBJ1-6; D is uncertain. Trimming pared 3 bases from V and 1 base from J, leaving 16 bases between. The CDR3 is 18 residues long. Germline V CDR1 and CDR2: SGHNT, YENEEA. The CDR3 loop reads CASSFVGGGRSYNSPLHF. CDR3 sequence (DNA): TGTGCCAGCAGCTTTGTAGGCGGTGGAAGGTCCTATAATTCACCCCTCCACTTT.

The genes are TRBV5-1 and TRBJ2-1, with 13 bases fitting TRBD2. V was pared by 1 base and J by 8 bases, with 3 bases of the junction left unmatched. Germline CDR1 and CDR2: SGHRS and YFSETQ. The CDR3 length is 15 residues. Written as DNA, the CDR3 is TGCGCCAGCAGCTTGAGGACTAGCGGGAGTGATGAGCAGTTCTTC. Its translation: CASSLRTSGSDEQFF.

The chain couples TRBV7-2 to TRBJ2-6; D might be TRBD1 or TRBD2, each matching 6 bases. The V and J ends lost 0 bases and 0 bases respectively, with 12 bases between them. The CDR3 runs 18 residues. Germline V CDR1 and CDR2: SGHTA, FQGNSA. The CDR3 loop is CASSLAGGGRSGANVLTF. The CDR3 nucleotides read TGTGCCAGCAGCTTAGCTGGAGGGGGACGCTCTGGGGCCAACGTCCTGACTTTC.

The V call is TRBV5-5, the J call TRBJ1-5, with 8 bases matching TRBD1. The CDR3 consists of 15 residues. Germline V lookup: CDR1 SGHKS, CDR2 YYEKEE (reference sequence). V shed 1 base, J shed 1 base, and the junction held 1 base outside the gene matches. CDR3: CASSLRTGSNQPQHF. CDR3 DNA: TGTGCCAGCAGCTTGAGGACAGGGAGCAATCAGCCCCAGCATTTT.